This note documents a single TCR beta chain sequence. Method: immunoSEQ multiplex PCR; TCRdb's copy keeps in-frame clones and lacks some. The sample contains under 200,000 clones, around nine tenths of which appear only once. This specimen comes from a study of T cell responses to AZD1222 COVID-19 vaccine. The CDR3 is 12 amino acids. The V end was cut by 1 base, the J end by 7 bases, with 8 bases between. Germline V gene sequence: CDR1 SGHTA, CDR2 FQGNSA. The TCR sequence derives from an adult who received the AZD1222 COVID-19 vaccine. The specimen comprised peripheral blood, sampled 28 days after the second AZD1222 dose. This sequence joins TRBV7-2 and TRBJ2-7; maybe TRBD1 (5 bases). The CDR3 protein is CASSLDRREQYF. The CDR3 nucleotides read TGTGCCAGCAGCTTAGACAGGCGGGAGCAGTACTTC.